The clone carrying this T cell receptor (beta chain) has at least ten counts. What it binds is not known. Germline values: CDR1 SGHDT, CDR2 YYEEEE. V dropped 3 bases and J dropped 3; count of bases not matched to a gene: 6. The length of the CDR3 is 15 residues. Amplified regions were TCR beta CDR3 sequences from RNA transcripts. TCR CDR3 underwent first-round RT-PCR with the HTBI primer set. TCRdb reprocessed the multiplex PCR reads via MiXCR and lists one record per CDR3 protein. The sample consists of 530,000 or so distinct CDR3 sequences, approximately 25% of them appearing once. The sample is drawn from a study of T cells in Graves' hyperthyroidism and ophthalmopathy. Study-wide results and limits: Blood held most thyroid clonotypes expanded above 0.001 frequency.

J is TRBJ2-5 and V is TRBV5-6; 9 nucleotides align to TRBD1. The receptor was isolated from a woman aged 25-40 years with Graves' ophthalmopathy. The specimen was blood. The CDR3 spells CASSSPGTGKETQYF. The CDR3 DNA sequence: TGTGCCAGCAGCTCTCCGGGGACAGGGAAAGAGACCCAGTACTTC.